These T cell receptor beta chains were read from a single sample in a study of blood T cell repertoires in COVID-19. Sequenced by immunoSEQ multiplex PCR; TCRdb stores in-frame clones only, minus some. In the table there are a few hundred thousand clones, roughly nine tenths of which are singletons. The sample consisted of PBMCs or T cells enriched from blood (not recorded which). The origin of the receptors is a man between 18 and 29 years old who had recovered from COVID-19. CDR3s include the opening cysteine and the closing phenylalanine or tryptophan. The order of the fields is clone size, J gene, D gene, V gene, CDR3 protein, CDR3 DNA. D genes are given only for firm matches. The size of a clone is reported for some rows only, either as once, few or many, or as a class for expanded clones.

size: NA
J: TRBJ2-3
D: TRBD1
V: TRBV4-1
CDR3: CASSQETGVGTQYF
DNA: TGCGCCAGCAGCCAAGAGACAGGGGTAGGTACGCAGTATTTT

size: few
J: TRBJ2-7
D: NA
V: TRBV25-1
CDR3: CASRPGASYEQYF
DNA: TGTGCCAGCAGGCCAGGGGCCTCCTACGAGCAGTACTTC

size: NA
J: TRBJ2-1
D: TRBD2
V: TRBV6-5
CDR3: CASIGLAELNEQFF
DNA: TGTGCCAGCATTGGACTAGCGGAACTCAATGAGCAGTTCTTC

size: NA
J: TRBJ2-5
D: NA
V: TRBV9
CDR3: CASSVGQGSATQYF
DNA: TGTGCCAGCAGCGTAGGCCAGGGGAGCGCGACCCAGTACTTC

size: once
J: TRBJ2-4
D: TRBD2
V: TRBV18
CDR3: CASSSSTSGTQNIQYF
DNA: TGTGCCAGCTCATCCTCGACTAGCGGGACCCAAAACATTCAGTACTTC

size: NA
J: TRBJ1-2
D: NA
V: TRBV29-1
CDR3: CSANEDRYGYTF
DNA: TGCAGCGCTAACGAGGATAGGTATGGCTACACCTTC

size: NA
J: TRBJ2-1
D: TRBD2
V: TRBV13
CDR3: CASSLSSGGSGVNEQFF
DNA: TGTGCCAGCAGCTTATCTAGCGGGGGGTCCGGTGTTAATGAGCAGTTCTTC

size: NA
J: TRBJ2-7
D: TRBD1
V: TRBV11-2
CDR3: CASSPRQGGLEQYF
DNA: TGTGCCAGCAGCCCCAGACAGGGGGGGCTCGAGCAGTACTTC

size: NA
J: TRBJ1-5
D: NA
V: TRBV2
CDR3: CASSNRKSNQPQHF
DNA: TGTGCCAGCAGTAACAGAAAGAGCAATCAGCCCCAGCATTTT

size: NA
J: TRBJ2-7
D: TRBD1
V: TRBV3-1/TRBV3-2
CDR3: CASSLGQGISYEQYF
DNA: TGTGCCAGCAGCCTAGGACAGGGAATCTCCTACGAGCAGTACTTC

size: NA
J: TRBJ1-5
D: NA
V: TRBV4-1
CDR3: CASSQDQVPISNQPQHF
DNA: TGCGCCAGCAGCCAAGATCAGGTTCCCATAAGCAATCAGCCCCAGCATTTT

size: NA
J: TRBJ2-7
D: NA
V: TRBV4-1
CDR3: CASSPGDRLSYEQYF
DNA: TGCGCCAGCAGCCCGGGGGACAGACTCTCCTACGAGCAGTACTTC

size: NA
J: TRBJ2-7
D: TRBD2
V: TRBV5-4
CDR3: CASSFSGGSYEQYF
DNA: TGTGCCAGCAGCTTTAGCGGGGGTTCATACGAGCAGTACTTC

size: NA
J: TRBJ1-5
D: TRBD1
V: TRBV4-1
CDR3: CASSHADRDFNQPQHF
DNA: TGCGCCAGCAGCCATGCGGACAGGGACTTCAATCAGCCCCAGCATTTT

size: NA
J: TRBJ1-1
D: NA
V: TRBV19
CDR3: CASSFGGDTEAFF
DNA: TGTGCCAGTAGTTTTGGGGGGGACACTGAAGCTTTCTTT

size: NA
J: TRBJ2-2
D: NA
V: TRBV19
CDR3: CASSTVYTGELFF
DNA: TGTGCCAGTAGTACAGTTTACACCGGGGAGCTGTTTTTT

size: NA
J: TRBJ1-2
D: NA
V: TRBV19
CDR3: CASSIDQTGAGYTF
DNA: TGTGCCAGTAGTATAGACCAGACAGGCGCCGGCTACACCTTC

size: NA
J: TRBJ1-2
D: TRBD1
V: TRBV5-8
CDR3: CASSRTGFDYGYTF
DNA: TGTGCCAGCAGCCGGACAGGGTTTGACTATGGCTACACCTTC

size: NA
J: TRBJ2-1
D: TRBD2
V: TRBV9
CDR3: CASSVGLAGPNEQFF
DNA: TGTGCCAGCAGCGTCGGGCTAGCGGGGCCGAATGAGCAGTTCTTC

size: NA
J: TRBJ2-3
D: NA
V: TRBV3-1/TRBV3-2
CDR3: CASSQAQGTQYF
DNA: TGTGCCAGCAGCCAAGCCCAGGGGACGCAGTATTTT

size: NA
J: TRBJ1-1
D: TRBD1
V: TRBV5-5
CDR3: CASSFSPTGEAEAFF
DNA: TGTGCCAGCAGCTTTTCCCCCACAGGGGAGGCTGAAGCTTTCTTT

size: NA
J: TRBJ2-3
D: NA
V: TRBV7-2
CDR3: CASSFLDGTQYF
DNA: TGTGCCAGCAGCTTCCTAGATGGTACGCAGTATTTT

size: NA
J: TRBJ2-7
D: NA
V: TRBV14
CDR3: CASSQWGDEQYF
DNA: TGTGCCAGCAGCCAATGGGGGGACGAGCAGTACTTC

size: NA
J: TRBJ1-1
D: TRBD1
V: TRBV29-1
CDR3: CSVEGDRGQVPRRAFF
DNA: TGCAGCGTTGAGGGAGACAGGGGGCAGGTCCCCCGTCGGGCTTTCTTT

size: NA
J: TRBJ2-1
D: TRBD2
V: TRBV7-2
CDR3: CASSLGLAGGTHEQFF
DNA: TGTGCCAGCAGCTTAGGGCTAGCGGGAGGTACCCATGAGCAGTTCTTC

size: NA
J: TRBJ2-1
D: TRBD2
V: TRBV28
CDR3: CASSPVSSGNYNEQFF
DNA: TGTGCCAGCAGCCCCGTTAGTAGCGGGAACTACAATGAGCAGTTCTTC

size: NA
J: TRBJ2-1
D: TRBD2
V: TRBV6-2/TRBV6-3
CDR3: CASSPTPGGSSYNEQFF
DNA: TGTGCCAGCAGCCCTACTCCGGGGGGGAGCTCCTACAATGAGCAGTTCTTC

size: NA
J: TRBJ1-1
D: NA
V: TRBV7-8
CDR3: CASSLLREKNTEAFF
DNA: TGTGCCAGCAGCTTATTGAGGGAGAAGAACACTGAAGCTTTCTTT

size: NA
J: TRBJ1-3
D: TRBD1
V: TRBV19
CDR3: CATWDRGYGNTIYF
DNA: TGTGCCACCTGGGACAGGGGATACGGAAACACCATATATTTT

size: NA
J: TRBJ1-6
D: TRBD1
V: TRBV7-6
CDR3: CASSSGQGGNSPLHF
DNA: TGTGCCAGCAGCTCAGGACAGGGAGGGAATTCACCCCTCCACTTT

size: NA
J: TRBJ2-7
D: TRBD2
V: TRBV4-1
CDR3: CASSRGRGDLYEQYF
DNA: TGCGCCAGCAGCCGCGGACGGGGGGATCTTTACGAGCAGTACTTC

size: NA
J: TRBJ2-2
D: TRBD2
V: TRBV3-1/TRBV3-2
CDR3: CASSQDLQAGDTGELFF
DNA: TGTGCCAGCAGCCAAGATTTGCAGGCGGGGGACACCGGGGAGCTGTTTTTT

size: NA
J: TRBJ1-1
D: TRBD1
V: TRBV4-1
CDR3: CASSHKTGGKTEAFF
DNA: TGCGCCAGCAGCCATAAGACAGGGGGAAAGACTGAAGCTTTCTTT

size: NA
J: TRBJ2-1
D: TRBD2
V: TRBV27
CDR3: CASKGLAGLTDNEQFF
DNA: TGTGCCAGCAAGGGACTAGCGGGCCTAACCGACAATGAGCAGTTCTTC

size: NA
J: TRBJ2-3
D: TRBD2
V: TRBV24-1
CDR3: CATSDGASGSSTQYF
DNA: TGTGCCACCAGTGATGGGGCTAGCGGGAGCTCAACGCAGTATTTT

size: NA
J: TRBJ2-7
D: NA
V: TRBV15
CDR3: CATSRDQGTYEQYF
DNA: TGTGCCACCAGCAGAGACCAGGGAACCTACGAGCAGTACTTC

size: NA
J: TRBJ1-6
D: NA
V: TRBV7-2
CDR3: CASSLDRNSPLHF
DNA: TGTGCCAGCAGCTTAGATCGGAATTCACCCCTCCACTTT

size: NA
J: TRBJ1-2
D: TRBD1
V: TRBV25-1
CDR3: CASSELKNRGHGYTF
DNA: TGTGCCAGCAGTGAATTAAAGAACAGGGGACATGGCTACACCTTC

size: NA
J: TRBJ2-1
D: TRBD2
V: TRBV7-3
CDR3: CASSLEPTSGYNEQFF
DNA: TGTGCCAGCAGCTTAGAGCCAACTAGCGGATACAATGAGCAGTTCTTC

size: once
J: TRBJ1-2
D: NA
V: TRBV19
CDR3: CASSATGDGYTF
DNA: TGTGCCAGTAGTGCCACCGGGGATGGCTACACCTTC

size: once
J: TRBJ1-6
D: NA
V: TRBV6-5
CDR3: CASSYSDRSSPLHF
DNA: TGTGCCAGCAGTTACTCGGACAGATCTTCACCCCTCCACTTT

size: NA
J: TRBJ2-1
D: TRBD2
V: TRBV7-9
CDR3: CASSLTSSSYNEQFF
DNA: TGTGCCAGCAGCTTGACTAGCTCTTCCTACAATGAGCAGTTCTTC

size: NA
J: TRBJ1-1
D: NA
V: TRBV2
CDR3: CASTRTGDTEAFF
DNA: TGTGCCAGCACCCGGACCGGGGACACTGAAGCTTTCTTT

size: once
J: TRBJ1-2
D: NA
V: TRBV7-9
CDR3: CASSPQGGRMNYGYTF
DNA: TGTGCCAGCAGCCCCCAAGGGGGACGGATGAACTATGGCTACACCTTC

size: NA
J: TRBJ2-7
D: TRBD1
V: TRBV11-1
CDR3: CASSSADRENEQYF
DNA: TGTGCCAGCAGCTCTGCGGACAGGGAGAACGAGCAGTACTTC

size: NA
J: TRBJ2-5
D: TRBD2
V: TRBV5-1
CDR3: CASSDPGTSKETQYF
DNA: TGCGCCAGCAGCGATCCCGGGACTAGCAAGGAGACCCAGTACTTC

size: NA
J: TRBJ1-5
D: NA
V: TRBV15
CDR3: CATSRDNVGAGQPQHF
DNA: TGTGCCACCAGCAGAGATAATGTGGGGGCCGGTCAGCCCCAGCATTTT

size: NA
J: TRBJ2-2
D: TRBD1
V: TRBV7-3
CDR3: CASSHPDRGAGELFF
DNA: TGTGCCAGCAGCCATCCGGACAGGGGAGCCGGGGAGCTGTTTTTT

size: few
J: TRBJ1-2
D: NA
V: TRBV3-1/TRBV3-2
CDR3: CASSQDTGRGYTF
DNA: TGTGCCAGCAGCCAAGATACAGGCCGCGGCTACACCTTC

size: NA
J: TRBJ1-4
D: NA
V: TRBV7-8
CDR3: CASSLGLSGWTTNEKLFF
DNA: TGTGCCAGCAGCTTAGGTTTGTCAGGGTGGACAACTAATGAAAAACTGTTTTTT